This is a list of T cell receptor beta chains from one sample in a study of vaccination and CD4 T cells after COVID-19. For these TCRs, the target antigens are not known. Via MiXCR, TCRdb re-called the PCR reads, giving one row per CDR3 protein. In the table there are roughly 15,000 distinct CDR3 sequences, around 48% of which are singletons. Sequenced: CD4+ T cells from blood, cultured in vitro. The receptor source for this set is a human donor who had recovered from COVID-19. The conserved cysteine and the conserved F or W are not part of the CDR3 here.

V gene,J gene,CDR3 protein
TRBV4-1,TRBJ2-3,ASSQEPLAGRTDTQY
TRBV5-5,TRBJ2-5,ASSLSSGTETQY
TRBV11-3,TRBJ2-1,ASRDRGRYNEQF
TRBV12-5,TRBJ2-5,ASSSLGVIGETQY
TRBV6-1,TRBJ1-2,ASSRQRNNYGYT
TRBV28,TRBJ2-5,ASSIPVSGGQETQY
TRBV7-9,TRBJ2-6,ASSFGQGAPGANVLT
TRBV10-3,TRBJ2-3,ASSERGLSTDTQY
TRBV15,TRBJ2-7,ATSRTGNGEQY
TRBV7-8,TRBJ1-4,ASSPTTGTNEKLF
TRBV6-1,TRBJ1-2,ASSSTGTSGYT
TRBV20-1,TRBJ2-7,SARLQPASYEQY
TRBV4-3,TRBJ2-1,ASSVQDPTSYNEQF
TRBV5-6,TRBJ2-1,ASSAEGFNGAVSRQF
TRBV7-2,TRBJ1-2,ASSLGRNYGYT
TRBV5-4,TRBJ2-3,ASSFRTGYQDTQY
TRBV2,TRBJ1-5,ASSESRLQPQH
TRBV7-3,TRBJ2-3,ASSLSRGDLPSGGTDTQY
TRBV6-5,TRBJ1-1,ASSYRTGDLEAF
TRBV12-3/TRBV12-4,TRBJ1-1,ASSSRGEGRMVTEAF
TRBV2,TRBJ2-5,ASSENGVAEDQETQY
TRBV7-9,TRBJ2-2,ASSALTNTGELF
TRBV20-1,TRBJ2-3,SARDLAGSTDTRY
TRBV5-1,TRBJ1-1,ASSLALGNTEAF
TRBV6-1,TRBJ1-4,ASSPGLYEKLF
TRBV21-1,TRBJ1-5,ASSKRNSQPQH
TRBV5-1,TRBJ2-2,ASSSEGLATGELF
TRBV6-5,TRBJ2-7,ASSYSKRSATQNEQY
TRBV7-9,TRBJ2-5,ASSRELFETQY
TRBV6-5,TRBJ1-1,ASSSGTGGAF
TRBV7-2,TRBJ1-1,ASSHPKRANTEAF
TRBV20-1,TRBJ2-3,SAKLGGTDTQY
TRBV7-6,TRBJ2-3,ASSLESGGPNTQY
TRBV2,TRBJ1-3,ASGTGNTIY
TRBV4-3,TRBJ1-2,ASSHEDRIRGYT
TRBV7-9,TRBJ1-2,ASSPPRDRGAGGYT
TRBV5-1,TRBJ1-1,ASSLRWGDTEAF
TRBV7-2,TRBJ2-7,ASRTRGQSTYEQY
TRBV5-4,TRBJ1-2,ASSLPGDPAYGYT
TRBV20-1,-,SARTSGDEQY
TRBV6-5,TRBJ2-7,ASSYSTSGRNEQY
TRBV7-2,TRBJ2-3,ASSLKGAGRGTDTQY
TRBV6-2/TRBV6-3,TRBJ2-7,ASSTPGTVGDEQY
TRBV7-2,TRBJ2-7,ASSLGQDEQY
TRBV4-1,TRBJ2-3,ASSPTRLAGGPAKRTDTQY
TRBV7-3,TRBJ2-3,ASKPGASTDTQY
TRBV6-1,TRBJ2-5,ASSGGQGVFETQY
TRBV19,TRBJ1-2,ASSTGPSVSYT
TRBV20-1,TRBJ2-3,SARNEIGTDTQY
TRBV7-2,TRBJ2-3,ASSGIGGDTQY
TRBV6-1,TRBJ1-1,ASSGGDLEAF
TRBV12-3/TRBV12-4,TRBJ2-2,ASSPLRGLGTGELF
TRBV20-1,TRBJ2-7,SARSPGQGAYEQY
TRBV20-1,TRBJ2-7,SAIGQGTYEQY
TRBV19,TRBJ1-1,ASSPNGGAEAF
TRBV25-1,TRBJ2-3,ASSDGGGSTDTQY
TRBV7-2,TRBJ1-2,ASSLARDYGYT